The rows below give T cell receptor beta chains drawn from one sample of a study of blood T cell repertoires in COVID-19. Using immunoSEQ multiplex PCR, the repertoire was profiled, and TCRdb retains in-frame clones only, with some absent. Of roughly 230,000 clones listed, around four fifths are singletons. Sequencing used peripheral blood. These receptors all stem from a man aged 50 or older with acute or convalescent COVID-19. CDR3s include the opening cysteine and the closing phenylalanine or tryptophan. Each record gives: V gene, D gene, clone size, J gene, CDR3 DNA, CDR3 protein. D genes are given only for firm matches. The size of a clone is reported for some rows only, either as once, few or many, or as a class for expanded clones.

v_call: TRBV27; d_call: -; clone_size: -; j_call: TRBJ1-6; cdr3_nt: TGTGCCAGCAGTATCCAGAACTATAATTCACCCCTCCACTTT; cdr3_aa: CASSIQNYNSPLHF
v_call: TRBV3-1/TRBV3-2; d_call: TRBD1; clone_size: -; j_call: TRBJ1-1; cdr3_nt: TGTGCCAGCAGGCACCGGGACAGGGGCGCCGGTTATGGAACTGAAGCTTTCTTT; cdr3_aa: CASRHRDRGAGYGTEAFF
v_call: TRBV21-1; d_call: -; clone_size: -; j_call: TRBJ2-3; cdr3_nt: TGTGCCAGCAGCAAACGGGCCAGCGGGGAGTTCGCAGATACGCAGTATTTT; cdr3_aa: CASSKRASGEFADTQYF
v_call: TRBV28; d_call: TRBD2; clone_size: -; j_call: TRBJ2-1; cdr3_nt: TGTGCCAGCACCGTCGGGGGACTAGCCGTCTACAATGAGCAGTTCTTC; cdr3_aa: CASTVGGLAVYNEQFF
v_call: TRBV7-2; d_call: TRBD1; clone_size: -; j_call: TRBJ2-2; cdr3_nt: TGTGCCAGCAGCTTAACCGGGACAGGGGGCTCCGGGGAGCTGTTTTTT; cdr3_aa: CASSLTGTGGSGELFF
v_call: TRBV10-3; d_call: -; clone_size: once; j_call: TRBJ1-1; cdr3_nt: TGTGCCATCAGCCCAAACACGGGGGTTGGCACTGAAGCTTTCTTT; cdr3_aa: CAISPNTGVGTEAFF
v_call: TRBV11-3; d_call: -; clone_size: -; j_call: TRBJ2-1; cdr3_nt: TGTGCCAGCAGCTTAGCGGCTGGCCTCTACAGGAATGAGCAGTTCTTC; cdr3_aa: CASSLAAGLYRNEQFF
v_call: TRBV28; d_call: -; clone_size: -; j_call: TRBJ1-2; cdr3_nt: TGTGCCAGCAGTTTCAACGGGTATGGCTACACCTTC; cdr3_aa: CASSFNGYGYTF
v_call: TRBV28; d_call: -; clone_size: once; j_call: TRBJ1-2; cdr3_nt: TGTGCCAGCACCCTAGGGGCAGGGGCCTATGGCTACACCTTC; cdr3_aa: CASTLGAGAYGYTF
v_call: TRBV28; d_call: -; clone_size: -; j_call: TRBJ1-1; cdr3_nt: TGTGCCAGCCATTGGGGGTATAGAGGGGGATGGTACACTGAAGCTTTCTTT; cdr3_aa: CASHWGYRGGWYTEAFF
v_call: TRBV7-8; d_call: TRBD1; clone_size: -; j_call: TRBJ1-2; cdr3_nt: TGTGCCAGCAGCTTTGGACAGGGAAAATATGGCTACACCTTC; cdr3_aa: CASSFGQGKYGYTF
v_call: TRBV6-2/TRBV6-3; d_call: TRBD1; clone_size: once; j_call: TRBJ1-4; cdr3_nt: TGTGCCAGCAGTGAGACAGGGGGCGATGAAAAACTGTTTTTT; cdr3_aa: CASSETGGDEKLFF
v_call: TRBV7-8; d_call: -; clone_size: few; j_call: TRBJ2-1; cdr3_nt: TGTGCCAGCAGCTTAGCGTTGCGGACCTACAATGAGCAGTTCTTC; cdr3_aa: CASSLALRTYNEQFF
v_call: TRBV5-1; d_call: -; clone_size: -; j_call: TRBJ2-5; cdr3_nt: TGCGCCAGCAGCTTGGAAGGCGGCGAGACCCAGTACTTC; cdr3_aa: CASSLEGGETQYF
v_call: TRBV5-1; d_call: TRBD2; clone_size: -; j_call: TRBJ2-5; cdr3_nt: TGCGCCAGTACGACTAGCGGGAGTCTAGAACAAGAGACCCAGTACTTC; cdr3_aa: CASTTSGSLEQETQYF
v_call: TRBV9; d_call: -; clone_size: -; j_call: TRBJ2-1; cdr3_nt: TGTGCCAGCAGCGTAGAGGGGTCTCTCCCCAATGAGCAGTTCTTC; cdr3_aa: CASSVEGSLPNEQFF
v_call: TRBV2; d_call: -; clone_size: few; j_call: TRBJ1-5; cdr3_nt: TGTGCCAGCAGTGAGAGATACAATCAGCCCCAGCATTTT; cdr3_aa: CASSERYNQPQHF
v_call: TRBV30; d_call: -; clone_size: -; j_call: TRBJ1-4; cdr3_nt: TGTGCCTGGAGTGTTGGGGCAGGGGCTAATGAAAAACTGTTTTTT; cdr3_aa: CAWSVGAGANEKLFF
v_call: TRBV19; d_call: TRBD1; clone_size: -; j_call: TRBJ1-1; cdr3_nt: TGTGCCAGTAGTATGAACAGGGGCACTGAAGCTTTCTTT; cdr3_aa: CASSMNRGTEAFF
v_call: TRBV10-3; d_call: -; clone_size: -; j_call: TRBJ1-2; cdr3_nt: TGTGCCATCAGTGAGGAGGAGGGGTATGGCTACACCTTC; cdr3_aa: CAISEEEGYGYTF
v_call: TRBV9; d_call: -; clone_size: -; j_call: TRBJ2-3; cdr3_nt: TGTGCCAGCAGCGGGAGGTACTCCGCAGATACGCAGTATTTT; cdr3_aa: CASSGRYSADTQYF
v_call: TRBV6-6; d_call: TRBD1; clone_size: few; j_call: TRBJ1-1; cdr3_nt: TGTGCCAGCAGTTACTTCATGGACAGGGTTGACTCTGAAGCTTTCTTT; cdr3_aa: CASSYFMDRVDSEAFF
v_call: TRBV7-2; d_call: TRBD2; clone_size: -; j_call: TRBJ2-4; cdr3_nt: TGTGCCAGCAGCTTAGCGGGAGGGCCTGGCAAAAACATTCAGTACTTC; cdr3_aa: CASSLAGGPGKNIQYF
v_call: TRBV10-3; d_call: -; clone_size: -; j_call: TRBJ1-3; cdr3_nt: TGTGCCATCAGTGAAACTCAGGGGAGCTCTGGAAACACCATATATTTT; cdr3_aa: CAISETQGSSGNTIYF
v_call: TRBV7-9; d_call: -; clone_size: -; j_call: TRBJ2-2; cdr3_nt: TGTGCCAGCAGCTTTTCGGTCGGGGAGCTGTTTTTT; cdr3_aa: CASSFSVGELFF
v_call: TRBV19; d_call: TRBD1; clone_size: -; j_call: TRBJ1-5; cdr3_nt: TGTGCCAGTAGTATTTTGCTACCGGGACAGGGGGAATATCAGCCCCAGCATTTT; cdr3_aa: CASSILLPGQGEYQPQHF
v_call: TRBV11-3; d_call: -; clone_size: -; j_call: TRBJ2-5; cdr3_nt: TGTGCCAGCAGCAAGGGACACCCCCAAGAGACCCAGTACTTC; cdr3_aa: CASSKGHPQETQYF
v_call: TRBV28; d_call: -; clone_size: -; j_call: TRBJ2-7; cdr3_nt: TGTGCCAGCAGTTTTCGACCCGGGATCTCCTACGAGCAGTACTTC; cdr3_aa: CASSFRPGISYEQYF
v_call: TRBV19; d_call: -; clone_size: -; j_call: TRBJ1-2; cdr3_nt: TGTGCCAGTAGTATCTCGGGAGTCGATGGCTACACCTTC; cdr3_aa: CASSISGVDGYTF
v_call: TRBV28; d_call: TRBD1; clone_size: -; j_call: TRBJ1-1; cdr3_nt: TGTGCCAGCAGTCCGTGGGGGACAGCAACGAACACTGAAGCTTTCTTT; cdr3_aa: CASSPWGTATNTEAFF
v_call: TRBV5-4; d_call: TRBD1; clone_size: -; j_call: TRBJ2-7; cdr3_nt: TGTGCCAGCAGCTTTGGGGACAGGTATTCCTACGAGCAGTACTTC; cdr3_aa: CASSFGDRYSYEQYF
v_call: TRBV5-5; d_call: -; clone_size: -; j_call: TRBJ2-7; cdr3_nt: TGTGCCAGCAGCTTTAGCGATGAGCAGTACTTC; cdr3_aa: CASSFSDEQYF
v_call: TRBV4-2; d_call: -; clone_size: -; j_call: TRBJ2-7; cdr3_nt: TGTGCCAGCAGCCAAGGGCGACACTACGAGCAGTACTTC; cdr3_aa: CASSQGRHYEQYF
v_call: TRBV12-3/TRBV12-4; d_call: -; clone_size: once; j_call: TRBJ1-5; cdr3_nt: TGTGCCAGCAGTTTAGCGACTAAGCAGCCCCAGCATTTT; cdr3_aa: CASSLATKQPQHF
v_call: TRBV27; d_call: TRBD1; clone_size: -; j_call: TRBJ2-7; cdr3_nt: TGTGCCAGCAGTCTACAGGGGGCGCTGGCCTACGAGCAGTACTTC; cdr3_aa: CASSLQGALAYEQYF
v_call: TRBV10-3; d_call: -; clone_size: few; j_call: TRBJ1-2; cdr3_nt: TGTGCCATCAGTGAGAGCCAGGGGCTCGACTACACCTTC; cdr3_aa: CAISESQGLDYTF
v_call: TRBV27; d_call: -; clone_size: -; j_call: TRBJ1-6; cdr3_nt: TGTGCCAGCAGTCCTCAGGGGTTTTCGGATTCACCCCTCCACTTT; cdr3_aa: CASSPQGFSDSPLHF
v_call: TRBV27; d_call: TRBD1; clone_size: -; j_call: TRBJ2-2; cdr3_nt: TGTGCCAGCAGTAACCGACAGGGGAGGACCGGGGAGCTGTTTTTT; cdr3_aa: CASSNRQGRTGELFF
v_call: TRBV14; d_call: TRBD1; clone_size: -; j_call: TRBJ1-6; cdr3_nt: TGTGCCAGCAGCCTTACAGGGGGCGGTAGTTCACCCCTCCACTTT; cdr3_aa: CASSLTGGGSSPLHF
v_call: TRBV25-1; d_call: TRBD1; clone_size: once; j_call: TRBJ2-7; cdr3_nt: TGTGCCAGCAGTGTTAACGGCAGGGGACAGGGGGCGCTTGGCGAGCAGTACTTC; cdr3_aa: CASSVNGRGQGALGEQYF
v_call: TRBV7-3; d_call: TRBD1; clone_size: -; j_call: TRBJ1-1; cdr3_nt: TGTGCCAGCAGCTTATCTCCGGGACAGGGGTTGGCTTTCTTT; cdr3_aa: CASSLSPGQGLAFF
v_call: TRBV6-2/TRBV6-3; d_call: -; clone_size: -; j_call: TRBJ2-2; cdr3_nt: TGTGCCAGCAGTTTTGGGGCCCGAAACACCGGGGAGCTGTTTTTT; cdr3_aa: CASSFGARNTGELFF
v_call: TRBV11-2; d_call: -; clone_size: -; j_call: TRBJ2-1; cdr3_nt: TGTGCCAGCAGCAGACCCGGACACGACAATGAGCAGTTCTTC; cdr3_aa: CASSRPGHDNEQFF
v_call: TRBV12-5; d_call: -; clone_size: -; j_call: TRBJ2-5; cdr3_nt: TGTGCTAGTGGTTGGCCAAACAGAAACCAAGAGACCCAGTACTTC; cdr3_aa: CASGWPNRNQETQYF
v_call: TRBV19; d_call: -; clone_size: -; j_call: TRBJ1-3; cdr3_nt: TGTGCCAGTAGTATAGATCCTCCAGGAAGGAACACCATATATTTT; cdr3_aa: CASSIDPPGRNTIYF